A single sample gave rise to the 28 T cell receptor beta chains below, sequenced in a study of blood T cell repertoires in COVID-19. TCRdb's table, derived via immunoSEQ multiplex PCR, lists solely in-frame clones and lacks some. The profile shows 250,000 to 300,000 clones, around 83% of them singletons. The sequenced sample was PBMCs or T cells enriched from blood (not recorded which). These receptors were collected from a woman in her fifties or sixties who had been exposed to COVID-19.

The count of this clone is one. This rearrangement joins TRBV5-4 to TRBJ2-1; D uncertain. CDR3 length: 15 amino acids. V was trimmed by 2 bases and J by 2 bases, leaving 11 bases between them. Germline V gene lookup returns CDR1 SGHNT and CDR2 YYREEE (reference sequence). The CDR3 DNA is TGTGCCAGCAGCTTAGCCCGTCCTGCCTACAATGAGCAGTTCTTC. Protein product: CASSLARPAYNEQFF.

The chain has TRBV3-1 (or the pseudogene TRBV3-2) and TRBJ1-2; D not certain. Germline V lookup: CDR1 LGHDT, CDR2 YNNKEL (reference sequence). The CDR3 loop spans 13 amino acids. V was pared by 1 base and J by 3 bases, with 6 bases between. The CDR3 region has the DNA TGTGCCAGCAGCCAAGCGCAGGACTATGGCTACACCTTC. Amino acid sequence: CASSQAQDYGYTF.

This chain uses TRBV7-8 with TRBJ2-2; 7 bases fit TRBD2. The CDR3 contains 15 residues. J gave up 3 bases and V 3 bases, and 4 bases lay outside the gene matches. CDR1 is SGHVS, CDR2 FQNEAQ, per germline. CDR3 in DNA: TGTGCCAGCAGCTTCTCGGGACTATACACCGGGGAGCTGTTTTTT. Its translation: CASSFSGLYTGELFF.

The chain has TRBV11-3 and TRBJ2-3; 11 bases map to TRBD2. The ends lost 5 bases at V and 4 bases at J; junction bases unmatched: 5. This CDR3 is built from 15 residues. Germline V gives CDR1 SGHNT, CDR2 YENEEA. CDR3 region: CASSRGLAGSDTQYF. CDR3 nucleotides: TGTGCCAGCAGCCGCGGACTAGCGGGTTCAGATACGCAGTATTTT.

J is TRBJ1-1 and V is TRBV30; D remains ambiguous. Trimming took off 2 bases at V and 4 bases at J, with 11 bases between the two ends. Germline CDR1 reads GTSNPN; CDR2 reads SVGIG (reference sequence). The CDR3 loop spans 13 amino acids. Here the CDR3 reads CAWSPSRSTEAFF. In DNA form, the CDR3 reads TGTGCCTGGAGTCCCTCCCGGAGCACTGAAGCTTTCTTT.

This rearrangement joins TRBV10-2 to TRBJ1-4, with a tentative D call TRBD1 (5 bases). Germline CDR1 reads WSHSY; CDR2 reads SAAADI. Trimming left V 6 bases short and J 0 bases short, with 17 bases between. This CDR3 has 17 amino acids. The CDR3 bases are TGCGCCAGCAGCGGGGGGACCCAGACAGCAACTAATGAAAAACTGTTTTTT. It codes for CASSGGTQTATNEKLFF.

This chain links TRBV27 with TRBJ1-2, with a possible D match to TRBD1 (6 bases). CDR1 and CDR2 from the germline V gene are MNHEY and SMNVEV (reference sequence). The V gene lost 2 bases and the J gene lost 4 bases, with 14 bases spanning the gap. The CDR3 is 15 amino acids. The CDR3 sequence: CASSLARDTTYGYTF. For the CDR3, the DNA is TGTGCCAGCAGTTTAGCCCGGGACACAACCTATGGCTACACCTTC.

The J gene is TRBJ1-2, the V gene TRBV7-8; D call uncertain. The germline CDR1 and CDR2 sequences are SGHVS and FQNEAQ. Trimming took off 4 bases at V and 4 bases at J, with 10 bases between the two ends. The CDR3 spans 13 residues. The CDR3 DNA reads TGTGCCAGCAGCTCGAGGGTGTCCTATGGCTACACCTTC. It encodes CASSSRVSYGYTF.

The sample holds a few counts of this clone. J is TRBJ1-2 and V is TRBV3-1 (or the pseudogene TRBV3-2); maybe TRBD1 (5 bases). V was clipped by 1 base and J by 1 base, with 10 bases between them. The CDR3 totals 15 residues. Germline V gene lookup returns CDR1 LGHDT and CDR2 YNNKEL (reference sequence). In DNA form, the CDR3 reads TGTGCCAGCAGCCAAGTATCTGACAGTAACTATGGCTACACCTTC. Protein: CASSQVSDSNYGYTF.

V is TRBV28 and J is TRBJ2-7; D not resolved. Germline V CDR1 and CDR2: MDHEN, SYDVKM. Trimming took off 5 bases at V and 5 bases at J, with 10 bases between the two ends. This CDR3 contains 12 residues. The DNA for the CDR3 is TGTGCCAGCAGTGGTCAGATCGACGAGCAGTACTTC. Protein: CASSGQIDEQYF. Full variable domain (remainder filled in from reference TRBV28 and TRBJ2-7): DVKVTQSSRYLVKRTGEKVFLECVQDMDHENMFWYRQDPGLGLRLIYFSYDVKMKEKGDIPEGYSVSREKKERFSLILESASTNQTSMYLCASSGQIDEQYFGPGTRLTVT.

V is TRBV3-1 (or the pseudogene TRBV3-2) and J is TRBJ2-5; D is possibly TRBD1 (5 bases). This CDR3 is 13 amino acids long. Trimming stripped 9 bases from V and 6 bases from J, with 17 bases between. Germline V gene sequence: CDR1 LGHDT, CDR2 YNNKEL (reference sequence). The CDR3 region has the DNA TGTGCCAGTTCGTCAGGGTCGTGGAAGACCCAGTACTTC. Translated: CASSSGSWKTQYF.

CDR3: CASSEGQGADQPQHF. Written as DNA, the CDR3 is TGTGCCAGCAGTGAGGGACAGGGGGCAGATCAGCCCCAGCATTTT. The rearrangement joins TRBV25-1 to TRBJ1-5; 12 bases line up with TRBD1. The CDR3 length is 15 residues. Germline assignment: CDR1 MGHDK and CDR2 SYGVNS. The V gene end was trimmed by 3 bases and the J gene end by 5 bases; junction bases not matched to a gene: 2.

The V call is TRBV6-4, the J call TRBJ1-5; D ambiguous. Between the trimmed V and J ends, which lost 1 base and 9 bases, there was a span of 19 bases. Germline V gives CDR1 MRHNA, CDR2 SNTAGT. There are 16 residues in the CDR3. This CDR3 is CASSDFGVPYRPPQHF. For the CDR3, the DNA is TGTGCCAGCAGTGACTTTGGTGTTCCCTATCGCCCGCCCCAGCATTTT.

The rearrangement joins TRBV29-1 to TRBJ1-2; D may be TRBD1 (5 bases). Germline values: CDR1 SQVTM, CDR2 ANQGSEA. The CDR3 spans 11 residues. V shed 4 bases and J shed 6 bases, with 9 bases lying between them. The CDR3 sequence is CSVVFRDGYTF. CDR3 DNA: TGCAGCGTTGTTTTCAGGGATGGCTACACCTTC.

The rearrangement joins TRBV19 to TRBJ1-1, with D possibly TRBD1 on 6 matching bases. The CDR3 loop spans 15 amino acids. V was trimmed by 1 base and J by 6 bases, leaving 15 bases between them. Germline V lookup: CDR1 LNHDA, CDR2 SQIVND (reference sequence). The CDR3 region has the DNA TGTGCCAGTAGTATAGCATCAGGGGTTGGCGCTGAAGCTTTCTTT. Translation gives CASSIASGVGAEAFF.

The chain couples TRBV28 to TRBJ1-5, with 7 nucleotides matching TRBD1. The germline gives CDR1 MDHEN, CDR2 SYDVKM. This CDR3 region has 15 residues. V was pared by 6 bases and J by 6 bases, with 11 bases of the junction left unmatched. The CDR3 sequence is CASREATGMAQPQHF. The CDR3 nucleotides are TGTGCCAGCAGGGAAGCGACAGGGATGGCTCAGCCCCAGCATTTT.

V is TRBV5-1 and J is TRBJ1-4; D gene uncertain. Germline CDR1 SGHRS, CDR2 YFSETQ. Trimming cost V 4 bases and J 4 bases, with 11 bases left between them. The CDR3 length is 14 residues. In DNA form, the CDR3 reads TGCGCCAGCAGCCCCGTAGGGAGTAATGAAAAACTGTTTTTT. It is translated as CASSPVGSNEKLFF.

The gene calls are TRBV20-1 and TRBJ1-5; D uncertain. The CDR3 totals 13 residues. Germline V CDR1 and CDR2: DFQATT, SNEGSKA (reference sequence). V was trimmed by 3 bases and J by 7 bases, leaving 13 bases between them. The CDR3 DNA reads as TGCAGTGCTAGTAGCCAGGCTGAACAGCCCCAGCATTTT. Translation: CSASSQAEQPQHF.

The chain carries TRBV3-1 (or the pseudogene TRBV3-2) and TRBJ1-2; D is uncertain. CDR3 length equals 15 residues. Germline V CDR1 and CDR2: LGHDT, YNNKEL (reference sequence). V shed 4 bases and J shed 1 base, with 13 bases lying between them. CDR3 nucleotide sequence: TGTGCCAGCAGCCCCTCATCGGGTCTTAACTATGGCTACACCTTC. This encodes CASSPSSGLNYGYTF.

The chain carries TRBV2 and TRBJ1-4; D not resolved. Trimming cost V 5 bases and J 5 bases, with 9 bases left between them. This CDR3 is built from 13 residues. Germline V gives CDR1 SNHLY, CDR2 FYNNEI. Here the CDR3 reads CASSPDLNEKLFF. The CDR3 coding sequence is TGTGCCAGCAGTCCGGACTTGAATGAAAAACTGTTTTTT.

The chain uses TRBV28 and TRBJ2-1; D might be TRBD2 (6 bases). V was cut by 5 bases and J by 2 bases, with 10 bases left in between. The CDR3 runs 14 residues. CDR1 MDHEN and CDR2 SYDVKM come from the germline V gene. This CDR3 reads CASSAGSPYNEQFF. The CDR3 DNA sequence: TGTGCCAGCAGTGCGGGGAGCCCCTACAATGAGCAGTTCTTC.

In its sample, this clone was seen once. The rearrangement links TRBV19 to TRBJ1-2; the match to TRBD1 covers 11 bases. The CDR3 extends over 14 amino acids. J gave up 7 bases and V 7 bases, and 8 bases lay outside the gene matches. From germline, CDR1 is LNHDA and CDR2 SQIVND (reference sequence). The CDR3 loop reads CASNVGQGAGGYTF. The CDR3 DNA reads TGTGCCAGTAACGTCGGACAGGGGGCTGGTGGCTACACCTTC. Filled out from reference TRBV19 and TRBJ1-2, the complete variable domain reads DGGITQSPKYLFRKEGQNVTLSCEQNLNHDAMYWYRQDPGQGLRLIYYSQIVNDFQKGDIAEGYSVSREKKESFPLTVTSAQKNPTAFYLCASNVGQGAGGYTFGSGTRLTVV.

The CDR3 DNA follows: TGTGCCACCAGTGATTGGACAGGGGTACACACAGATACGCAGTATTTT. Residues: CATSDWTGVHTDTQYF. The rearrangement uses TRBV24-1 and TRBJ2-3, with 9 bases identical to TRBD1. J was trimmed by 2 bases and V by 2 bases; bases with no gene match: 4. Germline loops: CDR1 KGHDR, CDR2 SFDVKD. The CDR3 spans 16 residues.

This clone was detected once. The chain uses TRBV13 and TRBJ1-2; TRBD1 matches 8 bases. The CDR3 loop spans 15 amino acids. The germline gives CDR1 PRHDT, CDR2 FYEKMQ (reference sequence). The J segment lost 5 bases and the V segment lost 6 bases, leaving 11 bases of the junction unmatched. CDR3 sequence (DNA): TGTGCCAGCAGGAACGCAGGGGGCGCGTCGTATGGCTACACCTTC. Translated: CASRNAGGASYGYTF.

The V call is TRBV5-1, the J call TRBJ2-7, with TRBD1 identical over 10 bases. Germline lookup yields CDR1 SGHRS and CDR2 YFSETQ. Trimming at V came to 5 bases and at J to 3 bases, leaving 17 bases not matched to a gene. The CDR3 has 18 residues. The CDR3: CASSPGTGAAGRDYEQYF. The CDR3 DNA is TGCGCCAGCAGTCCCGGGACAGGGGCCGCAGGGAGGGACTACGAGCAGTACTTC.

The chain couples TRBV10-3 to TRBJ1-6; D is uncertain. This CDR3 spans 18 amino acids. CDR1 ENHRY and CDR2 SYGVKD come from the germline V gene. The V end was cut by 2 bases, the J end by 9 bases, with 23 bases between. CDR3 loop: CAISEPSGQRGVGSPLHF. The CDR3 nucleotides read TGTGCCATCAGTGAGCCCTCTGGTCAAAGAGGTGTGGGTTCACCCCTCCACTTT.

The CDR3 reads CASSPVSLLAGGPDEQYF. For the CDR3, the DNA is TGCGCCAGCAGCCCCGTCAGTCTCCTAGCGGGGGGGCCTGACGAGCAGTACTTC. The chain joins TRBV5-1 to TRBJ2-7, with 12 bases aligning to TRBD2. V shed 4 bases and J 5 bases; nucleotides not matched to a gene: 16. The germline V gene encodes CDR1 SGHRS and CDR2 YFSETQ. CDR3 length: 18 residues.

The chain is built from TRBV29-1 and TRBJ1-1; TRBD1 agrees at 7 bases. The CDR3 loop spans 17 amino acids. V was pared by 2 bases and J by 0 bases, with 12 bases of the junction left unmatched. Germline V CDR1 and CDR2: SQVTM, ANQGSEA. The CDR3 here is CSVEPRGTVSMNTEAFF. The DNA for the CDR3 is TGCAGCGTTGAACCCCGGGGGACAGTTTCCATGAACACTGAAGCTTTCTTT.